One and the same sample provided the 13 T cell receptor beta chains below, sequenced in a study of T cells after yellow fever vaccination. TCRdb processed the 5' RACE reads anew with MiXCR; each CDR3 protein has one entry. The repertoire holds under 550,000 distinct CDR3 sequences, with just over 20% as singletons. The sample here was PBMCs, taken roughly 20 days after the first yellow fever vaccination. These TCRs come from a man between 18 and 29 years old who received the YFV17D yellow fever vaccine.

The gene calls are TRBV7-2 and TRBJ1-2, with 7 bases aligning to TRBD1. Trimming took 2 bases from V and 3 from J; bases not matched to a gene: 9. The CDR3 runs to 16 residues. The germline CDR1 and CDR2 sequences are SGHTA and FQGNSA. CDR3 bases: TGTGCCAGCAGCTTATCGACAGGGATAAGTTACTATGGCTACACCTTC. It encodes CASSLSTGISYYGYTF.

The rearrangement joins TRBV6-2 or TRBV6-3 to TRBJ1-1; 11 nucleotides match TRBD1. Germline lookup yields CDR1 MNHEY and CDR2 SVGEGT. Germline trimming cut 6 bases from V and 0 bases from J; bases unmatched to any gene: 9. This CDR3 has 17 amino acids. The CDR3 loop is CASRSWTGGNLNTEAFF. The CDR3 DNA follows: TGTGCCAGCAGATCCTGGACAGGGGGCAACCTGAACACTGAAGCTTTCTTT.

The chain couples TRBV7-2 to TRBJ2-5, with 10 bases matching TRBD2. Trimming took 5 bases from V and 1 from J; bases not matched to a gene: 4. This CDR3 is built from 15 residues. Germline CDR1 is SGHTA and CDR2 is FQGNSA. The CDR3 loop is CASSRSGGVQETQYF. The CDR3 DNA follows: TGTGCCAGCAGCCGGAGCGGGGGGGTCCAAGAGACCCAGTACTTC.

The chain couples TRBV7-6 to TRBJ2-7; D remains unclear. The germline V gene has CDR1 SGHVS and CDR2 FNYEAQ. This CDR3 region has 13 residues. V shed 2 bases and J shed 1 base, with 6 bases lying between them. The CDR3, as DNA: TGTGCCAGCAGCTTATACGGTTCCTACGAGCAGTACGTC. It translates to CASSLYGSYEQYV.

This clonotype was recorded a few times. The chain is built from TRBV5-1 and TRBJ2-1; 8 positions agree with TRBD2. Germline V CDR1 and CDR2: SGHRS, YFSETQ. This CDR3 is built from 14 residues. V lost 0 bases, J lost 9 bases, and 5 bases stayed unmatched. DNA for the CDR3: TGCGCCAGCAGCTTGGTAGCGGGGTTGGGTGAGCAGTTCTTC. Encoded protein: CASSLVAGLGEQFF.

This clonotype was observed a few times. The gene calls are TRBV7-2 and TRBJ2-5, with D possibly being TRBD1 or TRBD2 (6 bases each). V shed 4 bases and J shed 5 bases, with 14 bases lying between them. The CDR3 has 14 amino acids. The germline V gene has CDR1 SGHTA and CDR2 FQGNSA. This CDR3 reads CASSYNGGPETQYF. Here the CDR3 DNA reads TGTGCCAGCAGCTATAATGGGGGGCCGGAGACCCAGTACTTC. The whole variable domain, filled in from reference TRBV7-2 and TRBJ2-5, reads GAGVSQSPSNKVTEKGKDVELRCDPISGHTALYWYRQSLGQGLEFLIYFQGNSAPDKSGLPSDRFSAERTGGSVSTLTIQRTQQEDSAVYLCASSYNGGPETQYFGPGTRLLVL.

This chain uses TRBV4-3 with TRBJ2-2, with a tentative D call TRBD2 (5 bases). The V gene's germline CDR1 is LGHNA and CDR2 YSLEER. The CDR3 has 13 amino acids. The V and J ends lost 6 bases and 9 bases respectively, with 14 bases between them. The CDR3 is CASRLIGVRELFF. Here the CDR3 DNA reads TGCGCCAGCAGATTGATCGGGGTGCGGGAGCTGTTTTTT.

Only a few counts were recorded for this clonotype. The chain uses TRBV20-1 and TRBJ2-3; D gene uncertain. CDR1 DFQATT and CDR2 SNEGSKA come from the germline V gene (reference sequence). V gave up 5 bases and J gave up 3 bases, with 3 bases separating them. The CDR3 has 10 residues. The chain's CDR3 is CSAGTDTQYF. In nucleotides, the CDR3 is TGCAGTGCTGGGACAGATACGCAGTATTTT.

In this sample, this clonotype turned up a few times. The V call is TRBV4-3, the J call TRBJ2-2, with D perhaps matching TRBD1 or TRBD2 (6 bases each). Germline CDR1 and CDR2: LGHNA and YSLEER. Trimming left V 6 bases short and J 0 bases short, with 17 bases between. This CDR3 comprises 17 residues. The CDR3 region has the DNA TGCGCCAGCAGGTCGAAACCTAGGGGGGCGAACACCGGGGAGCTGTTTTTT. Amino acid sequence: CASRSKPRGANTGELFF.

The table lists this clonotype with many counts. The chain uses TRBV5-4 and TRBJ2-3; either TRBD1 or TRBD2 may fit D (5 bases each). Germline V gene lookup returns CDR1 SGHNT and CDR2 YYREEE (reference sequence). Trimming removed 4 bases from V and 0 bases from J, with 12 bases in between. This CDR3 contains 15 residues. The CDR3 region is CASSPSWGSTDTQYF. DNA for the CDR3: TGTGCCAGCAGCCCCTCATGGGGGAGCACAGATACGCAGTATTTT.

The chain employs TRBV4-1 and TRBJ2-7, with 11 bases fitting TRBD1. The CDR3 sequence is 13 residues long. V was clipped by 5 bases and J by 9 bases; unmatched bases: 6. Germline loops: CDR1 MGHRA, CDR2 YSYEKL. The CDR3 DNA reads TGCGCCAGCAGCGGGACAGGGGGTTCTGGGCAGTACTTC. Encoded protein: CASSGTGGSGQYF.

The sample holds a few counts of this clonotype. The chain joins TRBV11-2 to TRBJ1-1; 9 nucleotides match TRBD1. Unmatched junction bases numbered 5, after V lost 0 bases and J lost 0 bases. CDR1 and CDR2 from the germline V gene are SGHAT and FQNNGV. CDR3 length equals 17 residues. The CDR3 region is CASSLEGTGRLNTEAFF. In DNA, the CDR3 is TGTGCCAGCAGCTTAGAGGGGACAGGGAGATTGAACACTGAAGCTTTCTTT.

The rearrangement joins TRBV28 to TRBJ2-7; 7 bases agree with TRBD2. The junction had 6 bases not matched to a gene; V was cut back by 4 bases and J by 3 bases. The CDR3 totals 14 residues. Germline values: CDR1 MDHEN, CDR2 SYDVKM. For the CDR3, the DNA is TGTGCCAGCAGTTCAGGGACTATCCTCTACGAGCAGTACGTC. It is translated as CASSSGTILYEQYV.